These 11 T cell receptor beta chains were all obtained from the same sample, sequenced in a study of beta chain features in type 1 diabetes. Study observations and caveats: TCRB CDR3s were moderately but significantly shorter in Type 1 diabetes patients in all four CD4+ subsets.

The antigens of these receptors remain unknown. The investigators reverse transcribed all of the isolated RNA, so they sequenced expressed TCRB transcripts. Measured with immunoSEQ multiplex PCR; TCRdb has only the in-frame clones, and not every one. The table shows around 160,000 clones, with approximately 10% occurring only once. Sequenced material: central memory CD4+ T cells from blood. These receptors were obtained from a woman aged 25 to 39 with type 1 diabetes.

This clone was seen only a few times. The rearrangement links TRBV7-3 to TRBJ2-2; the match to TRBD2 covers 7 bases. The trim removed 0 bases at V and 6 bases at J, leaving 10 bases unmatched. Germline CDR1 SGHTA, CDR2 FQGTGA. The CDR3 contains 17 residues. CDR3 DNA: TGTGCCAGCAGCTTAACTGGCGGGGGTACCATCCCCGGGGAGCTGTTTTTT. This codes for CASSLTGGGTIPGELFF. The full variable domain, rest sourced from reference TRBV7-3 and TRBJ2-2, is GAGVSQTPSNKVTEKGKYVELRCDPISGHTALYWYRQSLGQGPEFLIYFQGTGAADDSGLPNDRFFAVRPEGSVSTLKIQRTERGDSAVYLCASSLTGGGTIPGELFFGEGSRLTVL.

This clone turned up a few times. CDR3 bases: TGCGCCAGCAGCGCCAAAGCTAGCGGCCCTAACAATGAGCAGTTCTTC. Translating gives CASSAKASGPNNEQFF. V gene TRBV5-1 combines with J gene TRBJ2-1, with 7 bases aligning to TRBD2. Germline V CDR1 and CDR2: SGHRS, YFSETQ. This CDR3 has 16 residues. V gave up 4 bases and J gave up 5 bases; unmatched junction bases: 12.

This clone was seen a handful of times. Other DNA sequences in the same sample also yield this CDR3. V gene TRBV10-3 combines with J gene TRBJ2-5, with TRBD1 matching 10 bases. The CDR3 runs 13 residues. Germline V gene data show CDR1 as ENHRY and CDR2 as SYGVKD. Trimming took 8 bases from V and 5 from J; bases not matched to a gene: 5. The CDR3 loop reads CAIRPGQGETQYF. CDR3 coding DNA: TGTGCCATCCGACCGGGACAGGGGGAGACCCAGTACTTC.

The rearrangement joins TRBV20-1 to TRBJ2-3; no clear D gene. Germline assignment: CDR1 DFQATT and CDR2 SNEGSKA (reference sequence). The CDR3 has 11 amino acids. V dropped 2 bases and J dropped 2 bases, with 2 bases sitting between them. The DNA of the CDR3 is TGCAGTGCTAGACTCACAGATACGCAGTATTTT. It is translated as CSARLTDTQYF.

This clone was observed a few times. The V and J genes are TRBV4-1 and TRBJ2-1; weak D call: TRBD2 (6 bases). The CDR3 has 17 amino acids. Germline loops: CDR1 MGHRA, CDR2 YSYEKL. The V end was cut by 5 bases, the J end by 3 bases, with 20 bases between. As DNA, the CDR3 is TGCGCCAGCAGCAAAATCATTCCCGGGACTCGCTACAATGAGCAGTTCTTC. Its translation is CASSKIIPGTRYNEQFF.

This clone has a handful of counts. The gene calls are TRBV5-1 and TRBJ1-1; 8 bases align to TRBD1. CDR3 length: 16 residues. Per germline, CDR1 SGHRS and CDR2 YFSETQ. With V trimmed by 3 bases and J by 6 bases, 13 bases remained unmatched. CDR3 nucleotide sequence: TGCGCCAGCAGCTCGGACGGACAGGGACCGGCGGCTGAAGCTTTCTTT. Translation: CASSSDGQGPAAEAFF.

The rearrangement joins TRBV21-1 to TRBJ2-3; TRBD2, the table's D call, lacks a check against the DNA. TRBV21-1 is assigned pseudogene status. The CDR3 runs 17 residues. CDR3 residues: CASNGGLAGGHQDTQYF. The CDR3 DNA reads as TGTGCCAGCAACGGGGGACTAGCGGGAGGGCATCAAGATACGCAGTATTTT.

This CDR3 is CASSADSYEQYF. CDR3 nucleotides: TGCGCCAGCAGCGCGGACAGCTACGAGCAGTACTTC. This chain uses TRBV5-1 with TRBJ2-7, with D possibly being TRBD1 (6 bases). The CDR3 has 12 amino acids. V shed 4 bases and J shed 3 bases, with 8 bases lying between them. CDR1 is SGHRS and CDR2 is YFSETQ in the germline V gene.

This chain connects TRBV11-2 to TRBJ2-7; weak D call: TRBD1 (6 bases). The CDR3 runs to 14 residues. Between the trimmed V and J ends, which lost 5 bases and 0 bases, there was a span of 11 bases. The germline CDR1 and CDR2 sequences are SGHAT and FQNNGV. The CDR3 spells CASSAGQYSYEQYF. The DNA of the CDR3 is TGTGCCAGCAGCGCCGGACAGTACTCCTACGAGCAGTACTTC.

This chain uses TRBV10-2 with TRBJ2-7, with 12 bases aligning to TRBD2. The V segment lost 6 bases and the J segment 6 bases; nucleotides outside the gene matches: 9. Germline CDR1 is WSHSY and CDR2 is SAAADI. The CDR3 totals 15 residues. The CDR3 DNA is TGCGCCAGCAGGGATATGACTAGCGGGAGAAGCGAGCAGTACTTC. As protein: CASRDMTSGRSEQYF.

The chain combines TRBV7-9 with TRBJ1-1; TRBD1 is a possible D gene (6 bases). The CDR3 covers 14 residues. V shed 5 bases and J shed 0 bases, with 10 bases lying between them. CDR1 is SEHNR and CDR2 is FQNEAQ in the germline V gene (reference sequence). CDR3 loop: CASSPRTVNTEAFF. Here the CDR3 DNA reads TGTGCCAGCAGCCCTAGGACAGTGAACACTGAAGCTTTCTTT.